These T cell receptor beta chains were read from a single sample in a study of CD8 T cells in ankylosing spondylitis. In TCRdb, the 5' RACE reads were re-called with MiXCR into one record per CDR3 protein. The data show 250,000 to 400,000 distinct CDR3 sequences, around a tenth seen once. The sample consisted of blood, either unsorted or a sorted T cell fraction (not recorded which). The receptors stem from a female donor with ankylosing spondylitis or in good health (not recorded which). Both conserved end residues are part of each CDR3. Each record gives: V gene, CDR3 length, clone size, D gene, J gene, CDR3 protein, CDR3 DNA. A D gene is named only where the DNA matches it firmly. Clone size, where shown, is once, few, many, or a class for clones that have expanded.

TRBV20-1	17	many	-	TRBJ1-2	CSARDPYLGELNYGYTF	TGCAGTGCTAGAGATCCCTACTTGGGGGAGCTTAACTATGGCTACACCTTC
TRBV12-3/TRBV12-4	14	-	-	TRBJ2-5	CASRGRTAMETQYF	TGTGCCAGCAGGGGGAGGACTGCTATGGAGACCCAGTACTTC
TRBV10-3	14	many	-	TRBJ2-5	CAISESDTQETQYF	TGTGCCATCAGTGAGTCTGACACGCAAGAGACCCAGTACTTC
TRBV4-3	16	few	TRBD2	TRBJ2-5	CASSQVGTRAQETQYF	TGCGCCAGCAGCCAAGTGGGGACTAGGGCCCAAGAGACCCAGTACTTC
TRBV5-5	14	-	-	TRBJ2-1	CASSPPPTYNEQFF	TGTGCCAGCAGCCCTCCGCCCACCTACAATGAGCAGTTCTTC
TRBV27	16	-	TRBD2	TRBJ2-5	CASSSPRTSGEETQYF	TGTGCCAGCAGTTCCCCCCGGACTAGCGGGGAAGAGACCCAGTACTTC
TRBV6-4	13	many	-	TRBJ1-1	CASSREENTEAFF	TGTGCCAGCAGTCGGGAAGAGAACACTGAAGCTTTCTTT
TRBV12-3/TRBV12-4	14	many	-	TRBJ2-5	CAIHLLRVRETQYF	TGTGCCATCCACCTCTTACGGGTACGAGAGACCCAGTACTTC
TRBV12-3/TRBV12-4	13	many	-	TRBJ2-3	CASSPGVADTQYF	TGTGCCAGCAGTCCAGGGGTGGCAGATACGCAGTATTTT
TRBV20-1	15	many	TRBD2	TRBJ2-3	CSARGLADNTDTQYF	TGCAGTGCTAGGGGACTAGCGGATAACACAGATACGCAGTATTTT
TRBV15	20	-	TRBD1	TRBJ1-4	CTTNRVPAGTGGTSMRKLFF	TGTACCACCAACAGAGTCCCGGCCGGGACAGGGGGAACTAGCATGAGGAAACTGTTTTTT
TRBV28	13	many	TRBD1	TRBJ2-7	CATAGTGLHEQYF	TGTGCCACCGCCGGGACAGGGCTTCACGAGCAGTACTTC
TRBV9	17	-	-	TRBJ2-1	CASSVFRETSSYNEQFF	TGTGCCAGCAGCGTATTCCGGGAAACGAGCTCCTACAATGAGCAGTTCTTC
TRBV29-1	13	many	-	TRBJ1-3	CSVDSRPGNTIYF	TGCAGCGTTGATAGCAGGCCGGGAAACACCATATATTTT
TRBV12-3/TRBV12-4	14	-	TRBD2	TRBJ2-7	CASSLRGGSTEQYF	TGTGCCAGCAGTTTGCGGGGGGGATCCACCGAGCAGTACTTC
TRBV12-3/TRBV12-4	12	few	-	TRBJ2-7	CASSLDHYEQYF	TGTGCCAGCAGTTTGGACCATTACGAGCAGTACTTC
TRBV12-3/TRBV12-4	14	many	-	TRBJ2-7	CASSLGDFSYEQYF	TGTGCCAGCAGTTTAGGGGATTTTTCCTACGAGCAGTACTTC
TRBV3-1	16	many	TRBD1	TRBJ1-1	CASSLGQGAPNTEAFF	TGTGCCAGCAGCCTCGGGCAGGGGGCGCCGAACACTGAAGCTTTCTTT
TRBV21-1	15	-	-	TRBJ2-2	CASRDRDINTGELFF	TGTGCCAGCAGGGACAGGGACATAAACACCGGGGAGCTGTTTTTT
TRBV7-8	16	-	TRBD2	TRBJ2-3	CASSLRTSKSSDTQYF	TGTGCCAGCAGCCTCCGGACTAGCAAATCGTCAGATACGCAGTATTTT
TRBV12-3/TRBV12-4	15	-	-	TRBJ2-4	CASRSSGLAKNIQYF	TGTGCCAGCAGATCTTCGGGCCTAGCCAAAAACATTCAGTACTTC
TRBV5-6	15	-	TRBD1	TRBJ2-2	CASSLIQGSTGELFF	TGTGCCAGCAGCTTGATACAGGGGAGTACTGGGGAGCTGTTTTTT
TRBV15	18	few	TRBD2	TRBJ2-5	CATSRERSSGRVLETQYF	TGTGCCACCAGCAGAGAACGCTCTAGCGGGAGGGTATTGGAGACCCAGTACTTC
TRBV18	17	-	-	TRBJ2-3	CASSLTTTGWGTDTQYF	TGTGCCAGCTCACTAACAACGACAGGTTGGGGCACAGATACGCAGTATTTT
TRBV5-1	17	few	TRBD1	TRBJ2-2	CASSFWDLTTGDGELFF	TGCGCCAGCAGTTTTTGGGACCTAACTACAGGGGACGGGGAGCTGTTTTTT
TRBV10-3	19	many	TRBD1	TRBJ2-1	CAITLTGTGGLTTYNEQFF	TGTGCCATCACTCTAACGGGGACAGGGGGCCTTACCACCTACAATGAGCAGTTCTTC
TRBV12-3/TRBV12-4	14	-	TRBD1	TRBJ2-3	CASSFRGNGDTQYF	TGTGCCAGCAGTTTCAGGGGGAACGGAGATACGCAGTATTTT
TRBV5-1	15	many	TRBD1	TRBJ1-1	CASSSYRGRRTEAFF	TGCGCCAGCAGCTCCTACAGGGGGCGGCGAACTGAAGCTTTCTTT
TRBV6-1	12	-	-	TRBJ2-5	CASSGLLGTQYF	TGTGCCAGCAGTGGCCTCCTGGGGACCCAGTACTTC
TRBV18	15	many	TRBD1	TRBJ1-2	CASSPDRDVDYGYTF	TGTGCCAGCTCACCGGACAGGGATGTGGACTATGGCTACACCTTC
TRBV29-1	13	many	-	TRBJ1-2	CSVERGGRGGYTF	TGCAGCGTTGAACGGGGGGGTAGAGGTGGCTACACCTTC
TRBV19	13	-	-	TRBJ1-1	CASTDMWARETFF	TGTGCCAGTACCGATATGTGGGCCCGTGAAACTTTCTTT